Included here is one T cell receptor (beta chain) sequence, with context. This specimen comes from a study of cytomegalovirus exposure and HLA in healthy donors. Study-wide background: The Caucasian-associated ancestry cluster held less than 85% of a few hundred genotyped donors.

PCR employed 60 Vbeta and 13 Jbeta primers. Sequenced by immunoSEQ multiplex PCR; TCRdb stores in-frame clones only, minus some. The data show some 150,000 clones, around 75% seen once. Trimming removed 11 bases at V and 4 bases at J, with 11 bases between. Per germline, CDR1 ENHRY and CDR2 SYGVKD. This CDR3 is 12 amino acids long. Sequencing was done on a sample of PBMCs. V gene TRBV10-3 combines with J gene TRBJ2-2, with a weak D call TRBD1 (5 bases). The source of this sequence is a woman in her thirties in good health and CMV-seronegative. CDR3 loop: CALQGFTGELFF. The CDR3 nucleotides read TGTGCCCTGCAGGGTTTCACCGGGGAGCTGTTTTTT.